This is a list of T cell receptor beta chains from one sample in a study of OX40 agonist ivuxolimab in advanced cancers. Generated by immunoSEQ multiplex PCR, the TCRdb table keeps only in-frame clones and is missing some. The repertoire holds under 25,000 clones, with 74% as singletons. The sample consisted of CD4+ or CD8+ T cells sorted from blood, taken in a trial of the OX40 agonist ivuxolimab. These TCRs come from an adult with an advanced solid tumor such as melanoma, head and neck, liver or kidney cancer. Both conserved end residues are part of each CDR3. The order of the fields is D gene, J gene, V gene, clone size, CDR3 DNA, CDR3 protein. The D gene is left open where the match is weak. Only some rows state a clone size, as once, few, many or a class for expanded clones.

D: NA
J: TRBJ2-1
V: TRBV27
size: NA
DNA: TGTGCCAGCAGCCGGGGCTCCTTAGAGCAGTTCTTC
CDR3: CASSRGSLEQFF

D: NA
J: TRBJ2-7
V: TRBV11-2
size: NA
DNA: TGTGCCAGCAGAATGGCCCAGTCTGAGCAGTACTTC
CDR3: CASRMAQSEQYF

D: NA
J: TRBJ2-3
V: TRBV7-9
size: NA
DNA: TGTGCCAGCAAGTTGGATACGCAGTATTTT
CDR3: CASKLDTQYF

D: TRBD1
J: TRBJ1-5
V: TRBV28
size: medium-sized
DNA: TGTGCCAGCAGCTGGGCAGGGGGGGAGAATCAGCCCCAGCATTTT
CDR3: CASSWAGGENQPQHF

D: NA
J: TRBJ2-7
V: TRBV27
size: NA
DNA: TGTGCCAGCAGTTTAGAGGGGGGGGCTTTCTACGAGCAGTACTTC
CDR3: CASSLEGGAFYEQYF

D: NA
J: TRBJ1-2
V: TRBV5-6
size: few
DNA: TGTGCCAGCAGCTGGGTTCAGACCCACTATGGCTACACCTTC
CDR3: CASSWVQTHYGYTF

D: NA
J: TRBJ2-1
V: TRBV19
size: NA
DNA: TGTGCCAGTAGTATTGACGCCAATGACCGAAATGAGCAGTTCTTC
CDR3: CASSIDANDRNEQFF

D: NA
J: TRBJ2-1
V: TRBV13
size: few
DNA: TGTGCCAGCAGCTTTGGGGATGCGACCTACAATGAGCAGTTCTTC
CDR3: CASSFGDATYNEQFF

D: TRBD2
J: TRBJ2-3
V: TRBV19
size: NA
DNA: TGTGCCAGTAGTATGATGGTAGCGGGGACTAGCACAGATACGCAGTATTTT
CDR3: CASSMMVAGTSTDTQYF

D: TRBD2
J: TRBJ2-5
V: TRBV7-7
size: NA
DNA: TGTGCCAGCAGCCCTTTCCCCGGGACTAGCGGGGGGGAGTACCAAGAGACCCAGTACTTC
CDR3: CASSPFPGTSGGEYQETQYF

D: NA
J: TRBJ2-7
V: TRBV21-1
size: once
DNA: TGTGCCAGCAGCAAAGTGGGCTGGACAGCCGGCTACGAGCAGTACTTC
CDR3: CASSKVGWTAGYEQYF

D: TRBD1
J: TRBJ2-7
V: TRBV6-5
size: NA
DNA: TGTGCCAGCAGTTACCCCGGACAGGGGGGAGGCGAGCAGTACTTC
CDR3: CASSYPGQGGGEQYF

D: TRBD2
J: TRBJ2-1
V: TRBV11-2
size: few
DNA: TGTGCCAGCAGCTCCCCGGGACTAGCGGGATCCTCCTACAATGAGCAGTTCTTC
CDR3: CASSSPGLAGSSYNEQFF

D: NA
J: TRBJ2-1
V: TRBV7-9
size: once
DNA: TGTGCCAGCAGCCCCCCGGGCAGCATCGAGCAGTTCTTC
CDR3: CASSPPGSIEQFF

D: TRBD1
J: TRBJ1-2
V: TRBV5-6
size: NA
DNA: TGTGCCAGCAGCTTCCAGGGGGGCTATGGCTACACCTTC
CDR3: CASSFQGGYGYTF

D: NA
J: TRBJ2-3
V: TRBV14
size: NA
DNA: TGTGCCAGCAGCCAAGGGGGGACTGACACAGATACGCAGTATTTT
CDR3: CASSQGGTDTDTQYF

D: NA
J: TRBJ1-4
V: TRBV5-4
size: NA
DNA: TGTGCCAGCAGCCGTTCCAGGGATCCAAATGAAAAACTGTTTTTT
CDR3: CASSRSRDPNEKLFF

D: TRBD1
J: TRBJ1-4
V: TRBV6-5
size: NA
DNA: TGTGCCAGCAGTTCCGCAGGGGGATTAGTTGAAAAACTGTTTTTT
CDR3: CASSSAGGLVEKLFF

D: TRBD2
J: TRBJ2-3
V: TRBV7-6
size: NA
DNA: TGTGCCAGCAGCCCACTAGCGGATACGCAGTATTTT
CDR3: CASSPLADTQYF

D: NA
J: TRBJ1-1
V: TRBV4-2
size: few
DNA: TGTGCCAGCAGCTTGGGGGGGGAGGAATTAGGCACTGAAGCTTTCTTT
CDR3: CASSLGGEELGTEAFF